A selection of T cell receptor beta chains follows, all from one sample in a study of cytomegalovirus exposure and HLA in healthy donors. TCRdb's copy holds only in-frame clones and misses some; the assay was immunoSEQ multiplex PCR. The sample contains about 140,000 clones, 65% to 80% of which appear only once. Sequences were obtained from PBMCs. These receptors originate from a middle-aged woman in good health and CMV-seronegative. The CDR3 runs from the conserved cysteine through the conserved F or W. A D gene is named only where the DNA matches it firmly. Size tells how often a clone was seen (once, few, many) or the class of an expanded clone, and some rows leave it out.

clone size	D gene	V gene	J gene	CDR3 DNA	CDR3 protein
-	-	TRBV13	TRBJ2-1	TGTGCCAGCAGCTTAAGCTCGAAGCAGTTCTTC	CASSLSSKQFF
-	-	TRBV7-9	TRBJ2-7	TGTTCCAGCAGCTTAACAGAAGGCGAGCAGTACTTC	CSSSLTEGEQYF
-	TRBD2	TRBV5-1	TRBJ2-3	TGCGCCAGCACCATGGTCGGGGGGTCGCGCACAGATACGCAGTATTTT	CASTMVGGSRTDTQYF
-	-	TRBV19	TRBJ1-2	TGTGCCAGTAGTACCTATCTTTGGGCCGCATCGGGAGGCTACACCTTC	CASSTYLWAASGGYTF
-	TRBD1	TRBV10-3	TRBJ2-2	TGTGCCATCAGTCCCGGGACAGGGGTGGTATTAGCCGGGGAGCTGTTTTTT	CAISPGTGVVLAGELFF
-	-	TRBV7-9	TRBJ1-1	TGTGCCAGCAGACCCGGGCTCGGGGACACTGAAGCTTTCTTT	CASRPGLGDTEAFF
few	TRBD1	TRBV6-5	TRBJ1-1	TGTGCCAGCAGCGGACAGGGATGGAACACTGAAGCTTTCTTT	CASSGQGWNTEAFF
-	TRBD1	TRBV30	TRBJ2-3	TGTGCCTGGAACCTTGGACAGGGCACAGATACGCAGTATTTT	CAWNLGQGTDTQYF
-	TRBD1	TRBV7-9	TRBJ2-7	TGTTCCAGCAGCTTATACCCGGGACAGTCCTACGAGCAGTACTTC	CSSSLYPGQSYEQYF
-	-	TRBV5-1	TRBJ2-2	TGCGCCAGCAGCTTGTCTCTTGGGGGGAAATACGACACCGGGGAGCTGTTTTTT	CASSLSLGGKYDTGELFF
few	-	TRBV6-1	TRBJ1-5	TGTGCCAGCCTCTCAGAACCAGGTTCGCCCCAGCCCCAGCATTTT	CASLSEPGSPQPQHF
-	TRBD1	TRBV18	TRBJ1-2	TGTGCCAGCTCACTGGGACAGGGCCTATATGGCTACACCTTC	CASSLGQGLYGYTF
-	-	TRBV5-1	TRBJ1-4	TGCGCCAGCAGCAGAGGGAGGGAGAATGAAAAACTGTTTTTT	CASSRGRENEKLFF
once	-	TRBV5-5	TRBJ1-2	TGTGCCAGCAGCTTGGACCCCGGGACACGGTATGGCTACACCTTC	CASSLDPGTRYGYTF
-	TRBD1	TRBV2	TRBJ1-3	TGTGCCAGCAGTCTGACAGGGGTCTCTGGAAACACCATATATTTT	CASSLTGVSGNTIYF
-	TRBD2	TRBV7-9	TRBJ2-7	TGTGCCAGCAGCACCCTCACGGGGGGGGCAGGGGCCTACGAGCAGTACTTC	CASSTLTGGAGAYEQYF
-	TRBD1	TRBV5-5	TRBJ1-1	TGTGCCAGCAGCACACAGGGGGTAAGGGGCACTGAAGCTTTCTTT	CASSTQGVRGTEAFF
-	-	TRBV2	TRBJ1-5	TGTGCCAGCAGTGGGCCCGCAGGGGCGAATCAGCCCCAGCATTTT	CASSGPAGANQPQHF
-	-	TRBV9	TRBJ2-2	TGTGCCAGCAGCGTAGAGGCAGGGATTTCCGGGGAGCTGTTTTTT	CASSVEAGISGELFF
-	-	TRBV5-3	TRBJ1-2	TGTGCCAGAAGCCGGGGGAGGATGGCCAGGGAAGGCTACACCTTC	CARSRGRMAREGYTF
-	-	TRBV28	TRBJ2-7	TGTGCCAGCAGCCTCTACGAGCAGTACTTC	CASSLYEQYF
-	-	TRBV18	TRBJ2-2	TGTGCCAGCTCACCAGGTCTAAACACCGGGGAGCTGTTTTTT	CASSPGLNTGELFF
-	TRBD1	TRBV11-2	TRBJ1-2	TGTGCCAGCAGCTTGGACAGGGGGCATGGCTACACCTTC	CASSLDRGHGYTF
-	-	TRBV2	TRBJ2-5	TGTGCCAGCAGGGCGCAGGGGACCCAGTACTTC	CASRAQGTQYF